These 32 T cell receptor beta chains were sequenced from one sample in a study of T cell repertoires in cytomegalovirus infection. For these TCRs, the target antigens are not known. TCRdb re-derived calls from the reads in MiXCR, one entry per CDR3 protein. The profile shows approximately 500,000 distinct CDR3 sequences, about 33% of them singletons. The sequencing used cultured PBMCs, collected from culture after CMV antigen stimulation. The receptor source for this set is a human donor in good health (CMV status not recorded). Some clones in this sample may be carry-over from other donors' samples.

This clonotype was seen a single time. V and J are TRBV5-1 and TRBJ1-5, with TRBD1 matching 7 bases. Germline V gene data show CDR1 as SGHRS and CDR2 as YFSETQ. CDR3 length: 14 amino acids. With 0 bases clipped from V and 6 bases from J, the junction kept 3 bases outside the gene matches. For the CDR3, the DNA is TGCGCCAGCAGCTTGGGGGACAGTCGTCAGCCCCAGCATTTT. Its translation: CASSLGDSRQPQHF.

The chain combines TRBV7-3 with TRBJ2-1; 8 bases match TRBD2. V lost 8 bases and J lost 8; bases outside the gene matches: 17. There are 16 residues in the CDR3. Per germline, CDR1 SGHTA and CDR2 FQGTGA. CDR3 in DNA: TGTGCCAGCTCTTCTCCCGGGACTAGTCCCACGGATGAGCAGTTCTTC. The encoded protein is CASSSPGTSPTDEQFF.

This clonotype was counted between two and nine times. This chain joins TRBV5-1 and TRBJ2-3; D is uncertain. The germline V gene has CDR1 SGHRS and CDR2 YFSETQ. This CDR3 has 14 residues. V gave up 0 bases and J gave up 0 bases, with 5 bases separating them. CDR3 in DNA: TGCGCCAGCAGCTTGGCCCCGAGCACAGATACGCAGTATTTT. Encoded protein: CASSLAPSTDTQYF.

For this clonotype: At one boundary the junction diverges from the germline segment, which might be a read error. The chain employs TRBV27 and TRBJ1-2; TRBD1 aligns across 9 bases. Looked up from germline, CDR1 is MNHEY and CDR2 is SMNVEV (reference sequence). CDR3 size: 13 residues. CDR3 nucleotide sequence: TGTGCCAGCAGCCTTACAGGGGGCTCGGGCTACATCTTC. Encoded protein: CASSLTGGSGYIF.

The gene calls are TRBV7-9 and TRBJ2-7; 9 bases line up with TRBD1. The CDR3 length is 13 residues. Germline trimming cut 4 bases from V and 5 bases from J; bases unmatched to any gene: 3. Germline CDR1 reads SEHNR; CDR2 reads FQNEAQ (reference sequence). The CDR3 region is CASSYRQGDEQYV. Here the CDR3 DNA reads TGTGCCAGCAGCTACCGACAGGGGGACGAGCAGTACGTC.

The V and J genes are TRBV19 and TRBJ2-1, with 12 positions matching TRBD2. CDR1 is LNHDA and CDR2 is SQIVND in the germline V gene (reference sequence). The V and J ends lost 7 bases and 9 bases, in that order; junction bases with no gene match: 10. The CDR3 runs 15 residues. Written as DNA, the CDR3 is TGTGCCAGTACCATACTAGCGGGAGGCTCAGGTGAGCAGTTCTTC. Translation: CASTILAGGSGEQFF.

This chain connects TRBV4-3 to TRBJ2-2; TRBD2 agrees at 7 bases. The germline V gene has CDR1 LGHNA and CDR2 YSLEER. J gave up 4 bases and V 1 base, and 9 bases lay outside the gene matches. The CDR3 spans 17 residues. CDR3: CASSQGLSGVPTGELFF. CDR3 DNA sequence: TGCGCCAGCAGCCAAGGTTTAAGCGGGGTCCCCACCGGGGAGCTGTTTTTT.

This clonotype has a count of ten or more. The rearrangement uses TRBV7-6 and TRBJ1-3; 8 bases match TRBD1. This CDR3 spans 19 amino acids. Germline-derived CDR1 and CDR2 are SGHVS and FNYEAQ. Trimming removed 5 bases from V and 3 bases from J; junction bases left unmatched: 18. The DNA for the CDR3 is TGTGCCAGCAGCGCCTCAAACAGGGGGAGACTAAGAAGTGGAAACACCATATATTTT. Amino acid sequence: CASSASNRGRLRSGNTIYF.

The chain is built from TRBV7-6 and TRBJ1-4; tentatively, D is TRBD1 (6 bases). Trimming stripped 3 bases from V and 4 bases from J, with 12 bases between. The length of the CDR3 is 15 residues. From germline, CDR1 is SGHVS and CDR2 FNYEAQ. DNA of the CDR3: TGTGCCAGCAGCTTGGACAGTCAGTTTAATGAAAAACTGTTTTTT. This encodes CASSLDSQFNEKLFF.

In this sample, this clonotype turned up many times. The gene calls are TRBV12-3 or TRBV12-4 and TRBJ1-2; no firm D call. The CDR3 runs 16 residues. Between the trimmed V and J ends, which lost 4 bases and 4 bases, there was a span of 19 bases. The DNA of the CDR3 is TGTGCCAGCAGTTCCGCCCCCATACTACGGGGCTATGGCTACACCTTC. This encodes CASSSAPILRGYGYTF.

The CDR3 loop is CASSLYGRVSHEQYF. The CDR3 nucleotides are TGTGCCAGCAGCTTGTACGGCAGGGTTTCCCACGAGCAGTACTTC. J is TRBJ2-7 and V is TRBV5-4; the D gene is possibly TRBD1 (5 bases). Looked up from germline, CDR1 is SGHNT and CDR2 is YYREEE (reference sequence). V gave up 1 base and J gave up 5 bases, with 16 bases separating them. This CDR3 has 15 residues.

This chain uses TRBV5-5 with TRBJ1-2; D gene unclear. The CDR3 consists of 12 residues. Trimming took off 2 bases at V and 5 bases at J, with 7 bases between the two ends. Germline V gene data show CDR1 as SGHKS and CDR2 as YYEKEE (reference sequence). DNA of the CDR3: TGTGCCAGCAGCTTTCCCCAGTATGGCTACACCTTC. This gives the protein CASSFPQYGYTF.

The sample holds a few counts of this clonotype. The J gene is TRBJ2-1, the V gene TRBV9, with D possibly matching TRBD2 (5 bases). Per the germline V gene, CDR1 is SGDLS and CDR2 is YYNGEE. This CDR3 contains 15 residues. V was cut by 4 bases and J by 2 bases, with 13 bases left in between. The CDR3 is CASSRSSGAYNEQFF. The DNA for the CDR3 is TGTGCCAGCAGCCGTTCCAGCGGAGCCTACAATGAGCAGTTCTTC.

In DNA form, the CDR3 reads TGTGCCAGTAGTGAATCAGGGGGCCACGGGGAGCTGTTTTTT. Amino acid sequence: CASSESGGHGELFF. The V call is TRBV19, the J call TRBJ2-2; TRBD1 matches at 8 bases. The germline CDR1 and CDR2 sequences are LNHDA and SQIVND (reference sequence). The CDR3 covers 14 residues. V lost 5 bases to trimming and J lost 7 bases; unmatched junction nucleotides: 6. Combining the CDR3 with reference TRBV19 and TRBJ2-2 gives the whole variable domain DGGITQSPKYLFRKEGQNVTLSCEQNLNHDAMYWYRQDPGQGLRLIYYSQIVNDFQKGDIAEGYSVSREKKESFPLTVTSAQKNPTAFYLCASSESGGHGELFFGEGSRLTVL.

This clonotype was seen only a few times. The chain is built from TRBV19 and TRBJ1-6; 8 bases are shared with TRBD1. From germline, CDR1 is LNHDA and CDR2 SQIVND (reference sequence). The CDR3 consists of 14 residues. Trimming cost V 7 bases and J 10 bases; bases outside gene matches: 9. CDR3 amino acids: CASTTTGGRSPLHF. In DNA form, the CDR3 reads TGTGCCAGTACTACTACAGGGGGTCGATCACCCCTCCACTTT.

The table lists this clonotype with a few counts. The chain uses TRBV7-2 and TRBJ2-5; the D is unclear. Germline values: CDR1 SGHTA, CDR2 FQGNSA. V lost 3 bases to trimming and J lost 2 bases, with 7 bases between them. This CDR3 comprises 13 residues. CDR3 coding DNA: TGTGCCAGCAGCTTTGGTCCTCAAGAGACCCAGTACTTC. Amino acid sequence: CASSFGPQETQYF.

The rearrangement links TRBV5-1 to TRBJ2-2; 8 nucleotides line up with TRBD2. Germline CDR1 reads SGHRS; CDR2 reads YFSETQ. CDR3 size: 16 residues. The junction had 5 bases not matched to a gene; V was cut back by 3 bases and J by 1 base. The CDR3 here is CASSYTLAGNTGELFF. CDR3 DNA sequence: TGCGCCAGCAGCTATACCCTAGCGGGGAACACCGGGGAGCTGTTTTTT. The full variable domain, its missing parts supplied by reference TRBV5-1 and TRBJ2-2, is KAGVTQTPRYLIKTRGQQVTLSCSPISGHRSVSWYQQTPGQGLQFLFEYFSETQRNKGNFPGRFSGRQFSNSRSEMNVSTLELGDSALYLCASSYTLAGNTGELFFGEGSRLTVL.

There are a few counts of this clonotype. The rearrangement links TRBV19 to TRBJ2-7; possible D gene TRBD1, 6 bases. The germline V gene encodes CDR1 LNHDA and CDR2 SQIVND (reference sequence). The CDR3 is 15 amino acids. The V end was cut by 3 bases, the J end by 5 bases, with 17 bases between. The CDR3 sequence is CASSMYPRQVHEQYF. DNA for the CDR3: TGTGCCAGTAGTATGTACCCCAGACAGGTCCACGAGCAGTACTTC.

This clonotype showed up many times. The genes are TRBV7-2 and TRBJ1-5; no clear D gene. Deletions cut 5 bases from V and 9 bases from J, with 17 bases between. The germline CDR1 and CDR2 sequences are SGHTA and FQGNSA. This CDR3 has 14 residues. The CDR3: CASSPEDGTRPQHF. The CDR3 DNA follows: TGTGCCAGCAGCCCAGAGGACGGCACCAGGCCCCAGCATTTT.

This clonotype was counted a few times. The chain has TRBV6-5 and TRBJ2-7, with 8 positions matching TRBD1. Trimming cost V 6 bases and J 5 bases; bases outside gene matches: 6. This CDR3 contains 13 residues. CDR1 is MNHEY, CDR2 SVGAGI, per germline. The CDR3 here is CASSLDRGNEQYV. The DNA for the CDR3 is TGTGCCAGCAGCCTAGACAGGGGTAACGAGCAGTACGTC.

The CDR3 spells CAWSAPGWGEKLFF. CDR3 DNA: TGTGCCTGGAGTGCCCCCGGATGGGGTGAAAAACTGTTTTTT. This rearrangement joins TRBV30 to TRBJ1-4; D not certain. The V end was cut by 1 base, the J end by 7 bases, with 13 bases between. Germline-derived CDR1 and CDR2 are GTSNPN and SVGIG (reference sequence). The CDR3 has 14 amino acids.

This clonotype was seen a few times. V is TRBV6-2 or TRBV6-3 and J is TRBJ2-3, with D possibly called TRBD1 or TRBD2 (6 bases each). With 4 bases removed from V and 3 bases from J, the gap between germline ends came to 14 bases. Germline V lookup: CDR1 MNHEY, CDR2 SVGEGT. The CDR3 runs to 15 residues. The CDR3 loop reads CASSSPQGRTDTQYF. CDR3 in DNA: TGTGCCAGCAGTTCGCCCCAGGGGAGGACAGATACGCAGTATTTT.

This clonotype was recorded a few times. This rearrangement joins TRBV7-6 to TRBJ2-1; either TRBD1 or TRBD2 may fit D (5 bases each). V lost 0 bases, J lost 8 bases, and 8 bases lay in between. Germline lookup yields CDR1 SGHVS and CDR2 FNYEAQ. The length of the CDR3 is 13 residues. CDR3: CASSLAVGDEQFF. The DNA of the CDR3 is TGTGCCAGCAGCTTAGCGGTGGGGGATGAGCAGTTCTTC.

This clonotype was observed at least ten times. The gene calls are TRBV7-2 and TRBJ2-3; D gene unclear. V shed 1 base and J shed 8 bases, with 7 bases lying between them. The CDR3 has 12 amino acids. Germline V CDR1 and CDR2: SGHTA, FQGNSA. Here the CDR3 DNA reads TGTGCCAGCAGCTTAGGGGCCCCTACGCAGTATTTT. This encodes CASSLGAPTQYF. Looking up the rest from reference TRBV7-2 and TRBJ2-3 gives the full variable domain: GAGVSQSPSNKVTEKGKDVELRCDPISGHTALYWYRQSLGQGLEFLIYFQGNSAPDKSGLPSDRFSAERTGGSVSTLTIQRTQQEDSAVYLCASSLGAPTQYFGPGTRLTVL.

This clonotype was counted between two and nine times. The genes are TRBV12-3 or TRBV12-4 and TRBJ1-3, with D tentatively TRBD1 (5 bases). This CDR3 is built from 14 residues. V dropped 5 bases and J dropped 4 bases, with 12 bases sitting between them. CDR3: CASSQGAWGNTIYF. The DNA of the CDR3 is TGTGCCAGCAGTCAGGGAGCCTGGGGAAACACCATATATTTT.

The sample holds many counts of this clonotype. V gene TRBV7-2 combines with J gene TRBJ1-5; 8 positions match TRBD1. In germline, CDR1 is SGHTA, CDR2 FQGNSA. V shed 5 bases and J 0 bases; nucleotides not matched to a gene: 3. The CDR3 is made up of 15 amino acids. The CDR3 sequence: CASSRTGNSNQPQHF. The CDR3 DNA follows: TGTGCCAGCAGCAGGACAGGGAATAGCAATCAGCCCCAGCATTTT.

The CDR3 loop is CASSKQGAGANVLTF. CDR3 DNA: TGCGCCAGCAGCAAGCAGGGGGCTGGGGCCAACGTCCTGACTTTC. The chain couples TRBV5-1 to TRBJ2-6; 7 bases align to TRBD1. Losses at the gene ends were 4 bases for V and 2 bases for J; bases not matched to a gene: 3. Germline-derived CDR1 and CDR2 are SGHRS and YFSETQ. The length of the CDR3 is 15 residues.

The gene calls are TRBV7-2 and TRBJ2-7; no definite D call. Germline loops: CDR1 SGHTA, CDR2 FQGNSA. The CDR3 sequence is 14 residues long. The germline V and J ends were trimmed by 11 bases and 0 bases, with 17 bases remaining between them. CDR3 sequence: CASLSRSSSYEQYF. The DNA of the CDR3 is TGTGCCTCCCTTAGCCGATCCAGCTCCTACGAGCAGTACTTC.

This clonotype has only a few counts. This chain links TRBV6-1 with TRBJ1-2; D perhaps matches TRBD1 (5 bases). The CDR3 is 13 amino acids. Between the trimmed V and J ends, which lost 3 bases and 4 bases, there was a span of 9 bases. Germline assignment: CDR1 MNHNS and CDR2 SASEGT. CDR3 nucleotide sequence: TGTGCCAGCAGTGATCAGGGTCGCTATGGCTACACCTTC. It translates to CASSDQGRYGYTF.

This chain's CDR3 is CASSQVGTVSGNTIYF. CDR3 nucleotides: TGCGCCAGCAGCCAAGTGGGGACTGTCTCTGGAAACACCATATATTTT. The chain links TRBV4-1 to TRBJ1-3; tentative D call: TRBD1 (5 bases). Trimming stripped 1 base from V and 0 bases from J, with 10 bases between. In germline, CDR1 is MGHRA, CDR2 YSYEKL. There are 16 residues in the CDR3.

This clonotype was observed at least ten times. This chain links TRBV4-1 with TRBJ1-1; D is unresolved. The V end lost 4 bases, the J end lost 4 bases, and 4 bases lay between the germline ends. CDR3 size: 11 residues. The germline V gene has CDR1 MGHRA and CDR2 YSYEKL. CDR3 sequence: CASSRGTEAFF. In DNA, the CDR3 is TGCGCCAGCAGCCGGGGCACTGAAGCTTTCTTT.

This clonotype showed up just a few times. The rearrangement joins TRBV24-1 to TRBJ2-2; perhaps TRBD2 as D (6 bases). Trimming took off 4 bases at V and 2 bases at J, with 13 bases between the two ends. Germline-derived CDR1 and CDR2 are KGHDR and SFDVKD. This CDR3 has 16 residues. CDR3 bases: TGTGCCACCAGTGAATCCGGGACTGGTAACACCGGGGAGCTGTTTTTT. Its protein product is CATSESGTGNTGELFF.